Included here is one T cell receptor (beta chain) sequence, with context. The antigen remains unidentified. The data belong to a study of OX40 agonist ivuxolimab in advanced cancers. Study background: The patients received agonistic anti-OX40 (CD134) antibody ivuxolimab. Points from the study as a whole: CD4+ and CD8+ blood T cells expanded clonally by week 6 at 0.1 to 3.0 mg/kg. Expanded clones were, on average, more numerous among CD8+ T cells than CD4+.

Data came from immunoSEQ multiplex PCR; TCRdb stores just in-frame clones and leaves some out. The repertoire holds roughly 77,000 clones, with around 93% as singletons. The CDR3 is 14 amino acids. Germline CDR1 and CDR2: GTSNPN and SVGIG (reference sequence). The J segment lost 4 bases and the V segment lost 1 base, leaving 5 bases of the junction unmatched. The chain carries TRBV30 and TRBJ2-7; 9 bases align to TRBD1. Material: CD4+ or CD8+ T cells sorted from blood, obtained in a trial of the OX40 agonist ivuxolimab. This clonotype was sampled from an adult with an advanced solid tumor such as melanoma, head and neck, liver or kidney cancer. The CDR3 DNA is TGTGCCTGGAGTGACGGACAGGGGTATTACGAGCAGTACTTC. Its protein product is CAWSDGQGYYEQYF.